The 21 T cell receptor beta chains presented below share a single source sample, sequenced in a study of identical twins listed by TCRdb under 2016. The library was produced with 5' RACE. The sample was run on an Illumina HiSeq 2000. The public sequencing data were trimmed at Q25 with fastp and processed into clonotypes with MiXCR by TCRdb, which kept only in-frame beta chains. Rows are unified per CDR3 protein, each entry keeping the most common DNA and genes. This sample has 500,000 to 550,000 distinct CDR3 sequences in its table, and roughly a fifth of those were observed once. The ten biggest clones cover about 0.99% of the sample. This sample also belongs to another study, concerning T cells expressing NK-cell markers.

Source material: CD4+ T cells sorted from blood. These receptors originate from a woman aged 18-29 years in good health.

This clonotype was observed a handful of times. This chain uses TRBV5-1 with TRBJ2-5; 8 bases map to TRBD2. Germline CDR1 SGHRS, CDR2 YFSETQ. The CDR3 covers 15 residues. Trimming took 4 bases from V and 1 from J; bases not matched to a gene: 6. The CDR3 region has the DNA TGCGCCAGCAGCGGAGGTACTAGCGGCCAAGAGACCCAGTACTTC. Encoded protein: CASSGGTSGQETQYF.

This CDR3 reads CSARGPKGPGEQYF. The DNA for the CDR3 is TGCAGTGCTAGAGGACCCAAGGGGCCGGGGGAGCAGTACTTC. The V call is TRBV20-1, the J call TRBJ2-7; D possibly matches TRBD1 or TRBD2 (5 bases each). This CDR3 has 14 residues. CDR1 is DFQATT, CDR2 SNEGSKA, per germline (reference sequence). V gave up 1 base and J gave up 7 bases, with 17 bases separating them.

Comment on this clonotype: This sequence may be a read error, since a much larger clone differs from it by one base. The rearrangement links TRBV20-1 to TRBJ1-5; D remains unclear. The V gene lost 4 bases and the J gene lost 0 bases, with 7 bases spanning the gap. The CDR3 runs to 13 residues. Germline V gene lookup returns CDR1 DFQATT and CDR2 SNEGSKA (reference sequence). The CDR3 nucleotides read TGCAGTGCTACGCCCAATAGCAATCAGCCCCAGCATTTT. This encodes CSATPNSNQPQHF.

In this sample, this clonotype turned up a few times. The chain has TRBV20-1 and TRBJ1-1; D is unresolved. V lost 2 bases, J lost 0 bases, and 13 bases lay in between. Per germline, CDR1 DFQATT and CDR2 SNEGSKA (reference sequence). This CDR3 is 15 amino acids long. CDR3 residues: CSARSALVVNTEAFF. CDR3 nucleotides: TGCAGTGCTAGATCCGCGTTGGTTGTGAACACTGAAGCTTTCTTT.

This clonotype was counted a few times. The chain uses TRBV3-1 and TRBJ1-2; D gene unclear. Between the trimmed V and J ends, which lost 2 bases and 1 base, there was a span of 8 bases. The germline V gene encodes CDR1 LGHDT and CDR2 YNNKEL (reference sequence). This CDR3 region has 14 residues. CDR3 nucleotides: TGTGCCAGCAGCCAATCGGACGTTAACTATGGCTACACCTTC. This encodes CASSQSDVNYGYTF.

At least ten counts were recorded for this clonotype. V usage is TRBV7-6 and J usage is TRBJ2-7; a weak D match, TRBD2 (7 bases). CDR3 length: 15 amino acids. V was shortened by 5 bases and J by 7 bases, with 21 bases between the two germline ends. Germline values: CDR1 SGHVS, CDR2 FNYEAQ. The CDR3 coding sequence is TGTGCCAGCAGCGAAACGACCGGGGGGCTTGGGGAGCAGTACTTC. This translates into CASSETTGGLGEQYF.

The rearrangement joins TRBV19 to TRBJ2-1; TRBD2 aligns across 11 bases. The CDR3 runs 19 residues. Losses at the gene ends were 3 bases for V and 7 bases for J; bases not matched to a gene: 17. Germline values: CDR1 LNHDA, CDR2 SQIVND (reference sequence). Here the CDR3 DNA reads TGTGCCAGTAGTATGTCCCTAGCGGGGGGTCAGAGGCAAGAGAATGAGCAGTTCTTC. This translates into CASSMSLAGGQRQENEQFF.

This clonotype was detected a few times. V usage is TRBV6-5 and J usage is TRBJ2-5, with D possibly matching TRBD1 (6 bases). The CDR3 consists of 14 residues. The V gene lost 2 bases and the J gene lost 4 bases, with 11 bases spanning the gap. The germline V gene has CDR1 MNHEY and CDR2 SVGAGI. The CDR3 is CASSYGGGTETQYF. The CDR3 bases are TGTGCCAGCAGTTACGGTGGGGGCACAGAGACCCAGTACTTC.

This chain uses TRBV7-2 with TRBJ1-4; 8 bases fit TRBD1. This CDR3 has 15 residues. The ends lost 5 bases at V and 7 bases at J; junction bases unmatched: 9. The germline CDR1 and CDR2 sequences are SGHTA and FQGNSA. The DNA of the CDR3 is TGTGCCAGCAGCCACATGCCAGGGGGCTCTGAAAAACTGTTTTTT. Amino acids: CASSHMPGGSEKLFF.

There are a few counts of this clonotype. The V call is TRBV6-5, the J call TRBJ2-3, with 13 bases lining up with TRBD2. The trim removed 7 bases at V and 6 bases at J, leaving 7 bases unmatched. Germline V lookup: CDR1 MNHEY, CDR2 SVGAGI. The CDR3 spans 15 residues. The DNA of the CDR3 is TGTGCCAGCAAGATACTAGCGGGAGGGGATGATACGCAGTATTTT. Translated: CASKILAGGDDTQYF.

The chain combines TRBV6-5 with TRBJ2-1, with 9 nucleotides matching TRBD2. The CDR3 runs 15 residues. V trimming: 4 bases; J trimming: 9 bases; junction bases outside the gene matches: 10. Germline V gives CDR1 MNHEY, CDR2 SVGAGI. CDR3 in DNA: TGTGCCAGCAGTTTCGGCGGGGGGGCCAAAGTTGAGCAGTTCTTC. It specifies CASSFGGGAKVEQFF.

This clonotype was counted a few times. Being one base from a much bigger clone, this may be a read error. The J gene is TRBJ2-1, the V gene TRBV7-2; no clear D gene. CDR3 length equals 11 residues. From germline, CDR1 is SGHTA and CDR2 FQGNSA. V dropped 7 bases and J dropped 0 bases, with 1 base sitting between them. DNA of the CDR3: TGTGCCAGCATCTCCTACAATGAGCAGTTCTTC. It is translated as CASISYNEQFF. Based on the CDR3 plus reference TRBV7-2 and TRBJ2-1, the full variable domain is GAGVSQSPSNKVTEKGKDVELRCDPISGHTALYWYRQSLGQGLEFLIYFQGNSAPDKSGLPSDRFSAERTGGSVSTLTIQRTQQEDSAVYLCASISYNEQFFGPGTRLTVL.

There are many counts of this clonotype. The gene calls are TRBV12-3 or TRBV12-4 and TRBJ2-7; D remains unclear. V lost 6 bases and J lost 2, with 8 bases in between. This CDR3 spans 12 amino acids. The chain's CDR3 is CASRSPTYEQYF. The CDR3 bases are TGTGCCAGCAGATCCCCGACCTACGAGCAGTACTTC.

The chain combines TRBV5-5 with TRBJ1-6; no clear D gene. Per germline, CDR1 SGHKS and CDR2 YYEKEE (reference sequence). The V end lost 5 bases, the J end lost 7 bases, and 7 bases lay between the germline ends. CDR3 length equals 12 residues. As DNA, the CDR3 is TGTGCCAGCAGGGGCGTAAATTCACCCCTCCACTTT. Translated, it gives CASRGVNSPLHF.

This clonotype was seen only a few times. V and J are TRBV12-3 or TRBV12-4 and TRBJ1-1; D not certain. Trimming took 3 bases from V and 11 from J, leaving 13 bases between them. The CDR3 has 12 residues. The CDR3 coding sequence is TGTGCCAGCAGTTTTAGGTCCGGAGGGGCTTTCTTT. It encodes CASSFRSGGAFF.

The rearrangement joins TRBV15 to TRBJ2-3; no clear D gene. Germline CDR1 LNHNV, CDR2 YYDKDF (reference sequence). V was trimmed by 0 bases and J by 0 bases, leaving 10 bases between them. The CDR3 extends over 16 amino acids. CDR3 in amino acids: CATSRDGASSTDTQYF. In DNA, the CDR3 is TGTGCCACCAGCAGAGATGGAGCCTCTAGCACAGATACGCAGTATTTT.

This clonotype was observed a few times. The chain couples TRBV5-4 to TRBJ2-5; D remains unclear. V dropped 0 bases and J dropped 1 base, with 7 bases sitting between them. The CDR3 covers 14 residues. CDR1 and CDR2 (germline): SGHNT, YYREEE (reference sequence). CDR3 sequence (DNA): TGTGCCAGCAGCTTGGAGTACAGCCAAGAGACCCAGTACTTC. This codes for CASSLEYSQETQYF.

V gene TRBV5-4 combines with J gene TRBJ2-2; tentatively, D is TRBD2 (5 bases). From germline, CDR1 is SGHNT and CDR2 YYREEE (reference sequence). The V gene lost 1 base and the J gene lost 7 bases, with 11 bases spanning the gap. The CDR3 runs 14 residues. Here the CDR3 reads CASSLRRAGGELFF. CDR3 coding DNA: TGTGCCAGCAGCTTGCGGCGGGCCGGCGGGGAGCTGTTTTTT. The variable domain in full, with the rest retrieved from reference TRBV5-4 and TRBJ2-2, is ETGVTQSPTHLIKTRGQQVTLRCSSQSGHNTVSWYQQALGQGPQFIFQYYREEENGRGNFPPRFSGLQFPNYSSELNVNALELDDSALYLCASSLRRAGGELFFGEGSRLTVL.

There are a few counts of this clonotype. V gene TRBV20-1 combines with J gene TRBJ2-2; 9 nucleotides align to TRBD2. CDR1 DFQATT and CDR2 SNEGSKA come from the germline V gene (reference sequence). CDR3 length: 15 amino acids. V lost 1 base and J lost 6; bases outside the gene matches: 6. Here the CDR3 DNA reads TGCAGTGCTAGAGTGGTAGCGGGAGAGGCCGGGGAGCTGTTTTTT. Translated, it gives CSARVVAGEAGELFF.

V usage is TRBV7-9 and J usage is TRBJ2-7; 8 nucleotides agree with TRBD1. This CDR3 has 14 amino acids. Trimming at V came to 9 bases and at J to 3 bases, leaving 10 bases not matched to a gene. The germline CDR1 and CDR2 sequences are SEHNR and FQNEAQ (reference sequence). The CDR3 sequence: CASSTSGGSYEQYF. CDR3 bases: TGTGCCAGTTCTACTTCAGGGGGCAGCTACGAGCAGTACTTC.

Many counts were recorded for this clonotype. J is TRBJ2-7 and V is TRBV20-1, with 10 bases matching TRBD2. The CDR3 is made up of 15 amino acids. With 2 bases clipped from V and 5 bases from J, the junction kept 9 bases outside the gene matches. Germline loops: CDR1 DFQATT, CDR2 SNEGSKA (reference sequence). CDR3 in amino acids: CSARIAGGRTHEQYF. As DNA, the CDR3 is TGCAGTGCTAGAATAGCGGGGGGTCGGACCCACGAGCAGTACTTC.